This is a list of T cell receptor beta chains from one sample in a study of blood T cell repertoires in COVID-19. The repertoire was sequenced with immunoSEQ multiplex PCR; TCRdb's copy has only in-frame clones and lacks some. This table has 200,000 or so clones, under 90% appearing once. Source material: peripheral blood. The source is a human donor in a cohort sampled during active COVID-19. Both conserved end residues are part of each CDR3. D genes are given only for firm matches. A row's size may be missing; if present it is once, few, many or a size class.

.	TRBD1	TRBJ1-1	TRBV27	CASSLSAYSPDRGYSNTEAFF	TGTGCCAGCAGTTTATCAGCCTACTCTCCGGACAGGGGCTACTCGAACACTGAAGCTTTCTTT
.	.	TRBJ2-1	TRBV10-1	CASRYGQGNEQFF	TGCGCCAGCAGATACGGACAAGGTAATGAGCAGTTCTTC
few	TRBD1	TRBJ1-5	TRBV2	CASSETGWDQPQHF	TGTGCCAGCAGCGAGACAGGGTGGGACCAGCCCCAGCATTTT
.	TRBD2	TRBJ2-1	TRBV11-2	CASSFEQRGGIDEQFF	TGTGCCAGCAGCTTCGAGCAGCGGGGGGGGATCGATGAGCAGTTCTTC
.	TRBD1	TRBJ2-3	TRBV9	CASSVLQGQGSTDTQYF	TGTGCCAGCAGCGTCCTCCAGGGACAGGGAAGCACAGATACGCAGTATTTT
.	TRBD1	TRBJ1-1	TRBV5-1	CASSVTGRTEAFF	TGCGCCAGCAGCGTGACAGGGAGGACTGAAGCTTTCTTT
.	.	TRBJ2-3	TRBV9	CASSVDPGSTDTQYF	TGTGCCAGCAGCGTAGATCCAGGCAGCACAGATACGCAGTATTTT
.	.	TRBJ2-3	TRBV3-1/TRBV3-2	CASGTVWWGSGPDTQYF	TGTGCCAGCGGGACTGTTTGGTGGGGGTCAGGCCCCGATACGCAGTATTTT
.	TRBD2	TRBJ2-1	TRBV7-6	CASSLSPAGGYNEQFF	TGTGCCAGCAGCCTCTCTCCAGCGGGGGGGTACAATGAGCAGTTCTTC
few	TRBD1	TRBJ1-2	TRBV18	CASSPPQGGYGYTF	TGTGCCAGCTCACCACCACAGGGGGGCTATGGCTACACCTTC
.	.	TRBJ1-4	TRBV29-1	CSVRGATNEKLFF	TGCAGCGTCAGGGGAGCAACTAATGAAAAACTGTTTTTT
.	.	TRBJ1-5	TRBV27	CASREGNQPQHF	TGTGCCAGCAGGGAGGGCAATCAGCCCCAGCATTTT
many	.	TRBJ2-6	TRBV7-9	CASVISGANVLTF	TGTGCCAGCGTCATCTCTGGGGCCAACGTCCTGACTTTC
.	TRBD1	TRBJ1-2	TRBV19	CASSTIPGQGTYGYTF	TGTGCCAGTAGTACAATACCGGGACAGGGGACCTATGGCTACACCTTC
.	TRBD1	TRBJ2-7	TRBV28	CASGTGGREEQYF	TGTGCCAGCGGCACAGGGGGCAGGGAAGAGCAGTACTTC
once	.	TRBJ1-1	TRBV6-5	CASTHRKRTTEAFF	TGTGCCAGCACCCACAGGAAGCGAACAACTGAAGCTTTCTTT
.	.	TRBJ1-2	TRBV9	CASSVATGYTSNYGYTF	TGTGCCAGCAGCGTAGCTACAGGGTACACCTCTAACTATGGCTACACCTTC
.	.	TRBJ1-5	TRBV3-1/TRBV3-2	CASSQGSGSNQPQHF	TGTGCCAGCAGCCAAGGTTCGGGGAGCAATCAGCCCCAGCATTTT
.	TRBD2	TRBJ2-2	TRBV28	CASSLLAGGPGELFF	TGTGCCAGCAGTTTACTAGCGGGAGGGCCCGGGGAGCTGTTTTTT
.	.	TRBJ2-7	TRBV18	CASSASGGSYEQYF	TGTGCCAGCTCCGCCAGTGGAGGCTCCTACGAGCAGTACTTC
.	.	TRBJ1-1	TRBV3-1/TRBV3-2	CASSQVRNTEAFF	TGTGCCAGCAGCCAAGTCAGGAACACTGAAGCTTTCTTT
.	TRBD1	TRBJ2-3	TRBV6-5	CASRIPGQGVDTQYF	TGTGCCAGCAGGATCCCTGGACAGGGGGTTGATACGCAGTATTTT
.	TRBD2	TRBJ2-5	TRBV27	CASRGYAGGMLETQYF	TGTGCCAGCAGAGGATACGCGGGGGGGATGTTAGAGACCCAGTACTTC
.	.	TRBJ1-1	TRBV2	CASSELGAENTEAFF	TGTGCCAGCAGTGAACTGGGTGCGGAGAACACTGAAGCTTTCTTT
.	TRBD1	TRBJ2-5	TRBV24-1	CATSEPTGGQETQYF	TGTGCCACCAGTGAACCCACAGGGGGACAAGAGACCCAGTACTTC
.	.	TRBJ2-5	TRBV10-1	CASSESGDETETQYF	TGCGCCAGCAGTGAGTCCGGGGATGAGACTGAGACCCAGTACTTC
few	.	TRBJ1-1	TRBV6-4	CASGRDQGTEAFF	TGTGCCAGCGGCAGAGACCAGGGAACTGAAGCTTTCTTT
.	.	TRBJ1-4	TRBV11-2	CASSLGALNEKLFF	TGTGCCAGCAGCTTAGGGGCCCTTAATGAAAAACTGTTTTTT
.	TRBD1	TRBJ1-1	TRBV10-3	CAIRGTGIAFF	TGTGCCATCAGGGGGACAGGGATAGCTTTCTTT
.	TRBD1	TRBJ2-7	TRBV28	CASSIGTASYEQYF	TGTGCCAGCAGTATCGGGACAGCCTCCTACGAGCAGTACTTC
.	.	TRBJ1-2	TRBV7-9	CASSPSNRGNGYTF	TGTGCCAGCAGCCCTAGCAACCGAGGGAATGGCTACACCTTC
.	.	TRBJ2-7	TRBV13	CASSGEHEQYF	TGTGCCAGCAGCGGGGAGCACGAGCAGTACTTC
many	.	TRBJ1-1	TRBV6-5	CASSYLQGRGAEAFF	TGTGCCAGCAGTTACTTACAGGGAAGAGGTGCTGAAGCTTTCTTT
.	.	TRBJ1-1	TRBV28	CATSRETVWAFF	TGTGCCACCAGCCGGGAGACAGTCTGGGCTTTCTTT
once	.	TRBJ2-3	TRBV7-9	CASSAPGFGDTQYF	TGTGCCAGCAGCGCACCAGGGTTCGGAGATACGCAGTATTTT
once	.	TRBJ2-2	TRBV6-5	CASSSLGGPHGELFF	TGTGCCAGCAGTTCCCTCGGGGGGCCCCACGGGGAGCTGTTTTTT
.	.	TRBJ1-4	TRBV29-1	CSVVAENEKLFF	TGCAGCGTTGTCGCAGAAAATGAAAAACTGTTTTTT
.	.	TRBJ1-1	TRBV7-2	CASSLPPLNTEAFF	TGTGCCAGCAGCCTCCCTCCCTTGAACACTGAAGCTTTCTTT
.	.	TRBJ1-1	TRBV6-5	CARRDTEAFF	TGTGCCCGGAGAGACACTGAAGCTTTCTTT
.	TRBD2	TRBJ2-5	TRBV11-2	CASSLVRSGGRAVETQYF	TGTGCCAGCAGCTTAGTAAGGTCGGGCGGGAGGGCCGTTGAGACCCAGTACTTC
once	TRBD1	TRBJ2-7	TRBV5-1	CASSWTGGTGYEQYF	TGCGCCAGCAGCTGGACAGGGGGAACGGGGTACGAGCAGTACTTC
.	TRBD2	TRBJ2-1	TRBV5-5	CASSSLSGSSYNEQFF	TGTGCCAGCAGCTCACTTAGCGGGAGCTCCTACAATGAGCAGTTCTTC
.	.	TRBJ1-5	TRBV7-2	CASSFGGGPGGNQPQHF	TGTGCCAGCAGCTTCGGGGGGGGCCCCGGGGGCAATCAGCCCCAGCATTTT
few	.	TRBJ2-3	TRBV9	CASSVVSGGDTQYF	TGTGCCAGCAGCGTAGTTTCGGGCGGGGATACGCAGTATTTT
.	TRBD1	TRBJ1-1	TRBV9	CASSELRDRTEAFF	TGTGCCAGCAGCGAGCTCCGGGACAGAACTGAAGCTTTCTTT
.	.	TRBJ2-5	TRBV7-9	CASSSENREETQYF	TGTGCCAGCAGTTCTGAAAACAGGGAAGAGACCCAGTACTTC
.	TRBD2	TRBJ2-1	TRBV30	CAWGLAGGYNEQFF	TGTGCCTGGGGGCTAGCGGGAGGGTACAATGAGCAGTTCTTC
.	.	TRBJ2-1	TRBV3-1/TRBV3-2	CASSQAGGPSYNEQFF	TGTGCCAGCAGCCAAGCGGGGGGCCCCTCCTACAATGAGCAGTTCTTC
.	.	TRBJ1-5	TRBV12-3/TRBV12-4	CASSRSGNQPQHF	TGTGCCAGCAGTCGCAGTGGCAATCAGCCCCAGCATTTT
.	.	TRBJ2-1	TRBV9	CASSVGPSTTPPYNEQFF	TGTGCCAGCAGCGTAGGTCCGTCGACTACTCCCCCCTACAATGAGCAGTTCTTC